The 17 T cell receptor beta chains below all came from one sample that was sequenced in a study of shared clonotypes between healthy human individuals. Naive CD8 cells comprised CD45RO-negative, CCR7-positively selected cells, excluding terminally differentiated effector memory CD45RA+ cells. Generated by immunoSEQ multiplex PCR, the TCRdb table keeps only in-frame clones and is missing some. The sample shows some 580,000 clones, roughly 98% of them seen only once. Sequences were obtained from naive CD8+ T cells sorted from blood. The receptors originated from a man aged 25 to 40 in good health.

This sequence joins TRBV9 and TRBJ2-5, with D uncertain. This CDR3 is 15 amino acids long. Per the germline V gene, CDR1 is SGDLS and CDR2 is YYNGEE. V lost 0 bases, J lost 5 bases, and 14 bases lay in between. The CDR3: CASSVGISWRETQYF. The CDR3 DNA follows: TGTGCCAGCAGCGTAGGCATCAGCTGGCGGGAGACCCAGTACTTC.

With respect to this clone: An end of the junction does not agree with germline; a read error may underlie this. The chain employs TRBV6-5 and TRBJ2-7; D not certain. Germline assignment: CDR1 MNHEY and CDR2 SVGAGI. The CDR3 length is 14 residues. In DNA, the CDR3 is TGCGCCAGCAGTTACTCGTCTGGATCCTACGAGCAGTACTTC. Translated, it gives CASSYSSGSYEQYF.

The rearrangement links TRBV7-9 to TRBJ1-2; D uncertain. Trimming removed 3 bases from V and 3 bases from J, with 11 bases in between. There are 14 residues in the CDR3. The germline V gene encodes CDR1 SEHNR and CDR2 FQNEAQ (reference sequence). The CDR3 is CASSFEGRDYGYTF. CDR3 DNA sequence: TGTGCCAGCAGCTTCGAGGGTAGGGACTATGGCTACACCTTC.

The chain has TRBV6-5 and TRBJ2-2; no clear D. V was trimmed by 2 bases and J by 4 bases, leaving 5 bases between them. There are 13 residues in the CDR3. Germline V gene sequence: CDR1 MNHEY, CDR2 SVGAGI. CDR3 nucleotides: TGTGCCAGCAGTTACAAGAGCACCGGGGAGCTGTTTTTT. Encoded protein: CASSYKSTGELFF.

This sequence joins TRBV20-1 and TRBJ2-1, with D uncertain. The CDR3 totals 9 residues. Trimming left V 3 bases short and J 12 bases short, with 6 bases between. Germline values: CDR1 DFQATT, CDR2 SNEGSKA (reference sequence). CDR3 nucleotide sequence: TGCAGTGCTAGCCCTAGGCAGTTCTTC. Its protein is CSASPRQFF.

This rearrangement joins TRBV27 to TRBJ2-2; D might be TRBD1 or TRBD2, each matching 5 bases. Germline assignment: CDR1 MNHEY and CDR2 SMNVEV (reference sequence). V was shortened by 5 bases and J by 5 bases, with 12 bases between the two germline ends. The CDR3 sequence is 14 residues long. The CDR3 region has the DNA TGTGCCAGCAGTGACCAGGGAGTGACCGGGGAGCTGTTTTTT. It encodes CASSDQGVTGELFF.

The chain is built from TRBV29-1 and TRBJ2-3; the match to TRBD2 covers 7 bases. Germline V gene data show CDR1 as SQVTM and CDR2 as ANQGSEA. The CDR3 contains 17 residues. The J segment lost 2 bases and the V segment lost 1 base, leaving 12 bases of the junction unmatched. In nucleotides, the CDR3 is TGCAGCGTTGAAGGGCCGAGCGGGGAGGGGACCACAGATACGCAGTATTTT. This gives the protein CSVEGPSGEGTTDTQYF.

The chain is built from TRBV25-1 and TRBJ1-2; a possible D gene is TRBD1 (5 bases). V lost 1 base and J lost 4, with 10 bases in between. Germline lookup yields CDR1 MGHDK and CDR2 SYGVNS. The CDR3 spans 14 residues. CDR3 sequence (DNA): TGTGCCAGCAGTGAATTCTGGGGCTCCTATGGCTACACCTTC. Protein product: CASSEFWGSYGYTF.

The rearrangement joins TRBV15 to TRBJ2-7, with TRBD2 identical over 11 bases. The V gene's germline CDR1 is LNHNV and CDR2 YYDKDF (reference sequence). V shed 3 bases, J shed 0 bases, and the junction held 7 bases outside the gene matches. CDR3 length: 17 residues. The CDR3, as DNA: TGTGCCACCAGCAGTAAGCCGGGACTAGCGGACTCCTACGAGCAGTACTTC. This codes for CATSSKPGLADSYEQYF.

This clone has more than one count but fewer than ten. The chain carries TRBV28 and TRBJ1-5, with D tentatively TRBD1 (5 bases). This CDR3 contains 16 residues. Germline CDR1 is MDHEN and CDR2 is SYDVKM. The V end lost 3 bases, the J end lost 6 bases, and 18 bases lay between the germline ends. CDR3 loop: CASSFRDVGWGQPQHF. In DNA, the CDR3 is TGTGCCAGCAGTTTCCGGGACGTGGGTTGGGGTCAGCCCCAGCATTTT.

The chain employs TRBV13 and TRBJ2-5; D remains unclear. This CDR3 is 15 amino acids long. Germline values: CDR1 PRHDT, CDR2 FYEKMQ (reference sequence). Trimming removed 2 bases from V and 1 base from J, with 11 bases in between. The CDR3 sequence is CASSLRTESQETQYF. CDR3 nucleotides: TGTGCCAGCAGCTTAAGAACGGAGAGCCAAGAGACCCAGTACTTC.

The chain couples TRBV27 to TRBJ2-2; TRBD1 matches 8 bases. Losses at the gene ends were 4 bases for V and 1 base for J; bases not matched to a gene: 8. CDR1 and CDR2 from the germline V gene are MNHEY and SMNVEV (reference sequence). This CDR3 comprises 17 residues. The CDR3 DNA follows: TGTGCCAGCAGTTCTGACCCCGGGACAGGGAACACCGGGGAGCTGTTTTTT. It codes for CASSSDPGTGNTGELFF.

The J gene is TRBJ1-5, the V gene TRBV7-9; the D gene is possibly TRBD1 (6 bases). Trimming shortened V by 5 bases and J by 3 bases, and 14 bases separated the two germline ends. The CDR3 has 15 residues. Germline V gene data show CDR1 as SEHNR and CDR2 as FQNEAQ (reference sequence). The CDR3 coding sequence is TGTGCCAGCAGCGCTACAGGGTCTGACAATCAGCCCCAGCATTTT. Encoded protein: CASSATGSDNQPQHF.

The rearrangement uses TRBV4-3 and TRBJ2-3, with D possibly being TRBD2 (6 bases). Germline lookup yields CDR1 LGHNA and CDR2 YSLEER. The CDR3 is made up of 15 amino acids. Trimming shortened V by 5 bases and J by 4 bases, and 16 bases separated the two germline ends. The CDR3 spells CASSFTPGGADTQYF. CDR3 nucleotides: TGCGCCAGCAGCTTCACTCCGGGCGGGGCAGATACGCAGTATTTT.

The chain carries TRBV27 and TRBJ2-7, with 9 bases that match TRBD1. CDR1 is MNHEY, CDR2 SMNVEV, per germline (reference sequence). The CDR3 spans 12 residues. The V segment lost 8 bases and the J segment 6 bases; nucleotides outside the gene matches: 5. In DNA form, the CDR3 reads TGTGCCAGCCGGACAGGGGTCGGCGAGCAGTACTTC. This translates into CASRTGVGEQYF.

The CDR3 spells CASSQIAGRTQETQYF. CDR3 in DNA: TGTGCCAGCAGTCAGATAGCGGGACGCACCCAAGAGACCCAGTACTTC. V is TRBV11-2 and J is TRBJ2-5; 8 positions agree with TRBD2. The CDR3 is 16 residues long. CDR1 SGHAT and CDR2 FQNNGV come from the germline V gene. V was pared by 6 bases and J by 1 base, with 10 bases of the junction left unmatched.

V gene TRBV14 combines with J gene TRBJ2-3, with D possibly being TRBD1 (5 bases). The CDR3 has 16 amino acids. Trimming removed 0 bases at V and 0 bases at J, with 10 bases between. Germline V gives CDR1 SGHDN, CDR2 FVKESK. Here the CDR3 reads CASSQDLQESTDTQYF. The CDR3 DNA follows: TGTGCCAGCAGCCAAGACCTACAGGAAAGCACAGATACGCAGTATTTT.